Listed below are T cell receptor beta chains from one sample, sequenced in a study of blood T cell repertoires in COVID-19. Assay: immunoSEQ multiplex PCR; the TCRdb copy retains only in-frame clones and omits some. The sample holds about 74,000 clones, almost 85% seen once. Source material: peripheral blood. Every receptor here comes from an older man with acute or convalescent COVID-19. Both conserved end residues are part of each CDR3. Fields, in order: J gene, clone size, V gene, D gene, CDR3 DNA, CDR3 protein. D genes are given only for firm matches. Clone size is not always given. Where it is, it says once, few, many or a class for expanded clones.

J: TRBJ2-3
size: .
V: TRBV7-3
D: .
DNA: TGTGCCAGCAGCTTACTCGGCAGGGTCACAGATACGCAGTATTTT
CDR3: CASSLLGRVTDTQYF

J: TRBJ2-2
size: .
V: TRBV2
D: TRBD2
DNA: TGTGCCAGCAGTCGAGCGGGAGTCGGCGGGGAGCTGTTTTTT
CDR3: CASSRAGVGGELFF

J: TRBJ1-1
size: .
V: TRBV25-1
D: .
DNA: TGTGCCAGCAGTGAGGAGGGGATTAACACTGAAGCTTTCTTT
CDR3: CASSEEGINTEAFF

J: TRBJ2-3
size: .
V: TRBV5-1
D: .
DNA: TGCGCCAGCAGCTTGAAGGCGGCCACAGATACGCAGTATTTT
CDR3: CASSLKAATDTQYF

J: TRBJ1-2
size: .
V: TRBV27
D: .
DNA: TGTGCCAGCAGTTTACGGTGGCAGGGGCCCATCCTTCTAAACTATGGCTACACCTTC
CDR3: CASSLRWQGPILLNYGYTF

J: TRBJ2-3
size: once
V: TRBV4-3
D: TRBD2
DNA: TGCGCCAGCAGCCATCCTAGCGGGGGGGGCGGAGATACGCAGTATTTT
CDR3: CASSHPSGGGGDTQYF

J: TRBJ2-7
size: .
V: TRBV28
D: TRBD1
DNA: TGTGCCAGCAGCCCGCCAGGGGGCTCCTACGAGCAGTACTTC
CDR3: CASSPPGGSYEQYF

J: TRBJ1-2
size: .
V: TRBV6-5
D: TRBD1
DNA: TGTGCCAGCAGTAAAACAGGGGCGGGTGGCTACACCTTC
CDR3: CASSKTGAGGYTF

J: TRBJ1-5
size: .
V: TRBV9
D: .
DNA: TGTGCCAGCAGCCCGACAGGAGCGGGGCAGCCCCAGCATTTT
CDR3: CASSPTGAGQPQHF

J: TRBJ1-5
size: .
V: TRBV12-3/TRBV12-4
D: .
DNA: TGTGCCAGCAGCCACAGTAATCAGCCCCAGCATTTT
CDR3: CASSHSNQPQHF

J: TRBJ2-7
size: .
V: TRBV6-5
D: TRBD1
DNA: TGTGCCAGCAGTAGGGGGACAGGACCCTACGAGCAGTACTTC
CDR3: CASSRGTGPYEQYF

J: TRBJ2-7
size: .
V: TRBV5-1
D: TRBD1
DNA: TGCGCCAGCAGCTTGGGGGACAGACTTGAAGAGCAGTACTTC
CDR3: CASSLGDRLEEQYF

J: TRBJ2-7
size: once
V: TRBV5-1
D: TRBD1
DNA: TGCGCCAGCAGCCCCGGGGACAGTCGGTTCGAGCAGTACTTC
CDR3: CASSPGDSRFEQYF

J: TRBJ2-7
size: .
V: TRBV15
D: .
DNA: TGTGCCACCAGCAGAGGGGGCCCAGCCTACGAGCAGTACTTC
CDR3: CATSRGGPAYEQYF

J: TRBJ1-5
size: .
V: TRBV6-1
D: .
DNA: TGTGCCAGCAGTGATGGGGGAGGGAGTCTGGGGATCCAGCCCCAGCATTTT
CDR3: CASSDGGGSLGIQPQHF

J: TRBJ2-4
size: .
V: TRBV20-1
D: .
DNA: TGCAGTGCTAGATCAAAAAACATTCAGTACTTC
CDR3: CSARSKNIQYF

J: TRBJ1-5
size: .
V: TRBV19
D: .
DNA: TGTGCCAGTAAAGGGGCTAGCAATCAGCCCCAGCATTTT
CDR3: CASKGASNQPQHF

J: TRBJ1-2
size: .
V: TRBV4-3
D: .
DNA: TGCGCCAGCAGCCAAGATCACATTGGGGGGGGCTACACCTTC
CDR3: CASSQDHIGGGYTF

J: TRBJ1-1
size: .
V: TRBV27
D: .
DNA: TGTGCCAGCAGAATAAGTAGGGGGAACACTGAAGCTTTCTTT
CDR3: CASRISRGNTEAFF

J: TRBJ2-1
size: .
V: TRBV7-3
D: .
DNA: TGTGCCAGCAGCTTACAGCGAGACAATGAGCAGTTCTTC
CDR3: CASSLQRDNEQFF

J: TRBJ2-3
size: .
V: TRBV27
D: TRBD2
DNA: TGTGCCAGCAGTTTACTCGGGGGGAGTAGCACAGATACGCAGTATTTT
CDR3: CASSLLGGSSTDTQYF

J: TRBJ2-7
size: .
V: TRBV5-1
D: TRBD1
DNA: TGCGCCAGCAGCGACCGGACAGGAACCTACGAGCAGTACTTC
CDR3: CASSDRTGTYEQYF

J: TRBJ2-4
size: .
V: TRBV7-2
D: .
DNA: TGTGCCAGCGGACAGACAGGGAGGTTAGCCAAAAACATTCAGTACTTC
CDR3: CASGQTGRLAKNIQYF

J: TRBJ1-4
size: .
V: TRBV6-5
D: TRBD1
DNA: TGTGCCAGCAGTCGACAGGGGAGGGTTGAAAAACTGTTTTTT
CDR3: CASSRQGRVEKLFF

J: TRBJ2-1
size: once
V: TRBV19
D: .
DNA: TGTGCCAGTAGTATAGCAGGGATCAATGAGCAGTTCTTC
CDR3: CASSIAGINEQFF

J: TRBJ2-1
size: .
V: TRBV20-1
D: .
DNA: TGCAGTGCTAGTCCTAACTCCCTAGGGGGTGAGCAGTTCTTC
CDR3: CSASPNSLGGEQFF

J: TRBJ2-1
size: .
V: TRBV6-5
D: .
DNA: TGTGCCAGCAGTTACTTCACGGAGGGCCTGGAAGATGAGCAGTTCTTC
CDR3: CASSYFTEGLEDEQFF

J: TRBJ2-1
size: .
V: TRBV27
D: TRBD2
DNA: TGTGCCAGCAGTTTCCCCCAGGGAGGGAGTGAGCAGTTCTTC
CDR3: CASSFPQGGSEQFF

J: TRBJ2-3
size: .
V: TRBV7-8
D: TRBD2
DNA: TGTGCCAGCAGCTTATTCGCCCGGACTAGCGGGGCCCCGGATACGCAGTATTTT
CDR3: CASSLFARTSGAPDTQYF

J: TRBJ2-5
size: .
V: TRBV5-4
D: TRBD2
DNA: TGTGCCAGCAGCTTGTCACCCACTAGCGGTCAAGAGACCCAGTACTTC
CDR3: CASSLSPTSGQETQYF

J: TRBJ1-6
size: few
V: TRBV6-2/TRBV6-3
D: TRBD1
DNA: TGTGCCAGCAGCGCGCCTCAGGGGGCTTCACCCCTCCACTTT
CDR3: CASSAPQGASPLHF

J: TRBJ2-7
size: once
V: TRBV3-1/TRBV3-2
D: TRBD1
DNA: TGTGCCAGCAGCCCGACAGGGGCGTACGAGCAGTACTTC
CDR3: CASSPTGAYEQYF

J: TRBJ1-3
size: .
V: TRBV28
D: .
DNA: TGTGCCAGCAGGCCCCCAGGGAACTCTGGAAACACCATATATTTT
CDR3: CASRPPGNSGNTIYF

J: TRBJ2-7
size: .
V: TRBV9
D: .
DNA: TGTGCCAGCAACCCAAGGGGGGGGACCTACGAGCAGTACTTC
CDR3: CASNPRGGTYEQYF

J: TRBJ1-1
size: .
V: TRBV3-1/TRBV3-2
D: TRBD1
DNA: TGTGCCAGCAGCCAAGATTCGACAGGGAATTTGCGAGCTTTCTTT
CDR3: CASSQDSTGNLRAFF

J: TRBJ1-5
size: .
V: TRBV6-2/TRBV6-3
D: .
DNA: TGTGCCAGCAGTTACACGGATCAGCCCCAGCATTTT
CDR3: CASSYTDQPQHF

J: TRBJ2-7
size: .
V: TRBV12-5
D: TRBD1
DNA: TGTGCTAGTGGCCCTCCTCCCCGGACAGGGGGGGACTACGAGCAGTACTTC
CDR3: CASGPPPRTGGDYEQYF

J: TRBJ2-3
size: .
V: TRBV4-1
D: TRBD2
DNA: TGCGCCAGCAGCCAAGGTCCACAGGGAAGCGGGAGTTCAGATACGCAGTATTTT
CDR3: CASSQGPQGSGSSDTQYF

J: TRBJ1-1
size: .
V: TRBV2
D: TRBD1
DNA: TGTGCCAGCAGCCGACAGGGGGCTCGCACTGAAGCTTTCTTT
CDR3: CASSRQGARTEAFF

J: TRBJ1-2
size: few
V: TRBV5-6
D: .
DNA: TGTGCCAGCAGCTTGGATGGCAGGCACTATGGCTACACCTTC
CDR3: CASSLDGRHYGYTF

J: TRBJ2-1
size: .
V: TRBV27
D: .
DNA: TGTGCCAGCAGTTCCGAGGTAGGACTAAGAGGCAATGAGCAGTTCTTC
CDR3: CASSSEVGLRGNEQFF

J: TRBJ1-1
size: .
V: TRBV18
D: TRBD1
DNA: TGTGCCAGCTCGTACAGGGGGCCCACGGGCACTGAAGCTTTCTTT
CDR3: CASSYRGPTGTEAFF

J: TRBJ2-3
size: once
V: TRBV9
D: TRBD1
DNA: TGTGCCAGCAGCTTAGTCTCCGGGACAGGGCTCACAGATACGCAGTATTTT
CDR3: CASSLVSGTGLTDTQYF

J: TRBJ1-1
size: .
V: TRBV2
D: .
DNA: TGTGCCAGCAATCAAGGCCGCGGCCCTTTCTTT
CDR3: CASNQGRGPFF

J: TRBJ1-1
size: .
V: TRBV3-1/TRBV3-2
D: .
DNA: TGTGCCAGCAGCCAGGGGGAGGGCACTGAAGCTTTCTTT
CDR3: CASSQGEGTEAFF

J: TRBJ2-3
size: once
V: TRBV6-5
D: .
DNA: TGTGCCAGCAGAGAGCGGATGAGAGATACGCAGTATTTT
CDR3: CASRERMRDTQYF

J: TRBJ2-7
size: .
V: TRBV19
D: TRBD2
DNA: TGTGCCAGTAGTGTAACCGGACTAGCGGGAACCTCCTACGAGCAGTACTTC
CDR3: CASSVTGLAGTSYEQYF

J: TRBJ2-1
size: .
V: TRBV7-9
D: .
DNA: TGTGCCAGCTCATCCTTCCTACGGGGCAATGAGCAGTTCTTC
CDR3: CASSSFLRGNEQFF

J: TRBJ2-5
size: once
V: TRBV15
D: TRBD1
DNA: TGTGCCACCAGCAGAGAGGGACAGGGGGCGATCCAAGAGACCCAGTACTTC
CDR3: CATSREGQGAIQETQYF

J: TRBJ2-7
size: .
V: TRBV7-2
D: TRBD1
DNA: TGTGCCAGCAGTCACCAGGACAGGGGTAGAGAGCAGTACTTC
CDR3: CASSHQDRGREQYF